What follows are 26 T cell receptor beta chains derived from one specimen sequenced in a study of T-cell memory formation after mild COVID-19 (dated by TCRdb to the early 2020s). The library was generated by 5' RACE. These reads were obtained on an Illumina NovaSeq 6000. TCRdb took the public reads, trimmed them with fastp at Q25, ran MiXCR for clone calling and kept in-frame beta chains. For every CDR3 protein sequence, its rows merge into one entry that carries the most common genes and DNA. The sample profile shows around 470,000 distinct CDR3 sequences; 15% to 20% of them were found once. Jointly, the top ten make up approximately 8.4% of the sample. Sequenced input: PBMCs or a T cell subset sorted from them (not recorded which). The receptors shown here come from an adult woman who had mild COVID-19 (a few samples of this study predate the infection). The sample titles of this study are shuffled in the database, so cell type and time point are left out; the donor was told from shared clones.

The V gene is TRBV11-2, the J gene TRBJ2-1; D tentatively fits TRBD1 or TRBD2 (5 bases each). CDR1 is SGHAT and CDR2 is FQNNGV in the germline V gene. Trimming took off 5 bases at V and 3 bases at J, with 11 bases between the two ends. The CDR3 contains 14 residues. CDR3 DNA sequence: TGTGCCAGCAGCGTAACGGGGCGCTACAATGAGCAGTTCTTC. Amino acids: CASSVTGRYNEQFF.

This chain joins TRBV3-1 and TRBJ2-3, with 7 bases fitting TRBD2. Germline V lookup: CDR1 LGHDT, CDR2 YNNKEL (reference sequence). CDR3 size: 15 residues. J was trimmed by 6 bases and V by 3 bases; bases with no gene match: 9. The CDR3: CASSHTGGSLDTQYF. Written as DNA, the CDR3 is TGTGCCAGCAGCCATACCGGGGGGTCCCTTGATACGCAGTATTTT.

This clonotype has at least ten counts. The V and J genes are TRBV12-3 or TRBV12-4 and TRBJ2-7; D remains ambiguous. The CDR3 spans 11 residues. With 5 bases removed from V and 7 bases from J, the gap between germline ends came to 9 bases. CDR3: CASSLSSEQYF. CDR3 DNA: TGTGCCAGCAGTCTGAGCAGTGAGCAGTACTTC.

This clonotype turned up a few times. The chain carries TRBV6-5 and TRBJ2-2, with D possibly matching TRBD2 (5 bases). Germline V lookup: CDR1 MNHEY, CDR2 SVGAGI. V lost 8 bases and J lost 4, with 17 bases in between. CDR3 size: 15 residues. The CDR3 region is CASHGVGQLTGELFF. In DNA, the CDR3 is TGTGCCAGCCACGGGGTGGGCCAACTCACCGGGGAGCTGTTTTTT.

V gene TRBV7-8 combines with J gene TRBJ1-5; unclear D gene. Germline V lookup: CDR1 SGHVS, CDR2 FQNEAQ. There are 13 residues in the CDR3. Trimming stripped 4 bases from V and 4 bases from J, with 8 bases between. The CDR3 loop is CASSSFSNQPQHF. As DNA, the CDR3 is TGTGCCAGCAGCTCCTTCTCTAATCAGCCCCAGCATTTT.

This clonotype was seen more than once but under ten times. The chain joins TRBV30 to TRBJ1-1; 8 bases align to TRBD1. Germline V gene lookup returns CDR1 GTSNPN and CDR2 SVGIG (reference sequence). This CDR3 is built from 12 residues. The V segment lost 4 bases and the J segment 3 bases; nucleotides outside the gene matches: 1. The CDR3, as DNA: TGTGCCTGGACAGGGGGCTACACTGAAGCTTTCTTT. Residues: CAWTGGYTEAFF.

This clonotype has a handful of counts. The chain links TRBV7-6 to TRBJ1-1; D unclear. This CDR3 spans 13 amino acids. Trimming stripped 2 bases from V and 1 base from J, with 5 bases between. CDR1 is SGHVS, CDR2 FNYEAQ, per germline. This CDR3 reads CASSLLQNTEAFF. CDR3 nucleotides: TGTGCCAGCAGCTTACTTCAGAACACTGAAGCTTTCTTT.

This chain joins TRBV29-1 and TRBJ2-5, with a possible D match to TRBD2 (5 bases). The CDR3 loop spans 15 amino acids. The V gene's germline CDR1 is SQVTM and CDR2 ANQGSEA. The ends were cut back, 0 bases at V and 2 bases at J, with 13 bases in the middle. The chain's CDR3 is CSVEDASGTQETQYF. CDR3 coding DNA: TGCAGCGTTGAAGATGCAAGCGGTACACAAGAGACCCAGTACTTC. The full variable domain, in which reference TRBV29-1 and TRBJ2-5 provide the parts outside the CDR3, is SAVISQKPSRDICQRGTSLTIQCQVDSQVTMMFWYRQQPGQSLTLIATANQGSEATYESGFVIDKFPISRPNLTFSTLTVSNMSPEDSSIYLCSVEDASGTQETQYFGPGTRLLVL.

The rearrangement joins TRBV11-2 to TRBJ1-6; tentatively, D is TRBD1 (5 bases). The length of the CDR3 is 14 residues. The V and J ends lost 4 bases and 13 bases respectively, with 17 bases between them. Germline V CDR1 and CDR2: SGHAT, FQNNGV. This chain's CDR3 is CASSSLFSTEPLHF. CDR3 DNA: TGTGCCAGCAGCTCCCTCTTTTCGACAGAGCCCCTCCACTTT. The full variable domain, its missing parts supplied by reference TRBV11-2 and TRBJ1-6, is EAGVAQSPRYKIIEKRQSVAFWCNPISGHATLYWYQQILGQGPKLLIQFQNNGVVDDSQLPKDRFSAERLKGVDSTLKIQPAKLEDSAVYLCASSSLFSTEPLHFGNGTRLTVT.

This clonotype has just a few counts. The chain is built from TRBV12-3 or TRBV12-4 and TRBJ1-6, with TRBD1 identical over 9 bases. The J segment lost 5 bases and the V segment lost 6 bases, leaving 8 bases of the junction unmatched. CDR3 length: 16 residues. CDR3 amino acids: CASSPGQGRDNSPLHF. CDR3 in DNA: TGTGCCAGCAGCCCGGGACAGGGACGAGATAATTCACCCCTCCACTTT.

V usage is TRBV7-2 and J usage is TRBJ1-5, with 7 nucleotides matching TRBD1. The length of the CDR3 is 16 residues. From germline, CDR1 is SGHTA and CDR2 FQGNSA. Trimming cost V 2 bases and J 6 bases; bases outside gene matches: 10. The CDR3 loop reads CASSLLVPGGPQPQHF. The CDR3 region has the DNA TGTGCCAGCAGCTTACTAGTGCCAGGGGGTCCTCAGCCCCAGCATTTT.

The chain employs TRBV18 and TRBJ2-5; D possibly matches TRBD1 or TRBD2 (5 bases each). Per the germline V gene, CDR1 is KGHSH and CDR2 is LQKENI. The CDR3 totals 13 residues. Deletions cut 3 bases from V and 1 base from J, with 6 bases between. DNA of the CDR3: TGTGCCAGCTCACCGGGGACCCAAGAGACCCAGTACTTC. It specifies CASSPGTQETQYF.

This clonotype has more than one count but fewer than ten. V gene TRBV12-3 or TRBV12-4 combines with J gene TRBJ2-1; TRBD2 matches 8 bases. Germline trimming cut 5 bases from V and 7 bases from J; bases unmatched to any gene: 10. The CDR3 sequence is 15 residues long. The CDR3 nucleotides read TGTGCCAGCAGTCCCGGACTAGCCGAAGGGAATGAGCAGTTCTTC. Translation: CASSPGLAEGNEQFF.

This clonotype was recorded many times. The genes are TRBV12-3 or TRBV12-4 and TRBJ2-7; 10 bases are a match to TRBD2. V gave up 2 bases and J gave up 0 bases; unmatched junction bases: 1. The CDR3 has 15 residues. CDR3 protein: CASSLLAGDSYEQYF. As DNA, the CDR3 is TGTGCCAGCAGTTTACTAGCGGGGGACTCCTACGAGCAGTACTTC.

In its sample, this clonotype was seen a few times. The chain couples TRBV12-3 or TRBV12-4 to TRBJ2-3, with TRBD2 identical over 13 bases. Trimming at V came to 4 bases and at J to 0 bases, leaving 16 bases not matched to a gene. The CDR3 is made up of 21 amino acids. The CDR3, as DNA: TGTGCCAGCAGTTCACCCCTGGGACTAGCGGGGACATTTTTTAGCACAGATACGCAGTATTTT. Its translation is CASSSPLGLAGTFFSTDTQYF.

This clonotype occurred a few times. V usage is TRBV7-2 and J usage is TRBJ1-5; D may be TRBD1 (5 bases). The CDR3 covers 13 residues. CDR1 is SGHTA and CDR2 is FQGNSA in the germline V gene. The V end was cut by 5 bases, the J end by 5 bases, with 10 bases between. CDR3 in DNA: TGTGCCAGCAGCCTCGACAGCGATCAGCCCCAGCATTTT. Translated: CASSLDSDQPQHF.

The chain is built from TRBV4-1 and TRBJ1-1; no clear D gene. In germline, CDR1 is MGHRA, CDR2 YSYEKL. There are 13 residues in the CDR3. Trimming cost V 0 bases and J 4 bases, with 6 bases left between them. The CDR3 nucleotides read TGCGCCAGCAGCCAAGACTCGGGCACTGAAGCTTTCTTT. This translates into CASSQDSGTEAFF.

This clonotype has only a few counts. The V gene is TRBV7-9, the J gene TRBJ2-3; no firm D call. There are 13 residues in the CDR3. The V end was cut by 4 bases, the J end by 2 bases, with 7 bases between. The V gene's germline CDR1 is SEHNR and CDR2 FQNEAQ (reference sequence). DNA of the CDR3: TGTGCCAGCAGCTCCGCGTTCACAGATACGCAGTATTTT. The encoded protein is CASSSAFTDTQYF. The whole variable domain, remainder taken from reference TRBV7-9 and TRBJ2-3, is DTGVSQNPRHKITKRGQNVTFRCDPISEHNRLYWYRQTLGQGPEFLTYFQNEAQLEKSRLLSDRFSAERPKGSFSTLEIQRTEQGDSAMYLCASSSAFTDTQYFGPGTRLTVL.

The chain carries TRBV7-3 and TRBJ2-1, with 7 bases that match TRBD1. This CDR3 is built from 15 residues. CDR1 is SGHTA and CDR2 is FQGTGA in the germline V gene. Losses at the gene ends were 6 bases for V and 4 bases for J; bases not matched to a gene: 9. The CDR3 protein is CASRPSGTEYNEQFF. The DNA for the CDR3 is TGTGCCAGCAGGCCCTCCGGGACAGAGTACAATGAGCAGTTCTTC.

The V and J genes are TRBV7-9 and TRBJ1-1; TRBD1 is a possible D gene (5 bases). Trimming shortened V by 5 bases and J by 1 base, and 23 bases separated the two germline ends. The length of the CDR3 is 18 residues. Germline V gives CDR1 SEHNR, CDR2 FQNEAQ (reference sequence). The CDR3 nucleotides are TGTGCCAGCAGCCAACTTACGCTAAGATCGGACAAGAACACTGAAGCTTTCTTT. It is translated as CASSQLTLRSDKNTEAFF.

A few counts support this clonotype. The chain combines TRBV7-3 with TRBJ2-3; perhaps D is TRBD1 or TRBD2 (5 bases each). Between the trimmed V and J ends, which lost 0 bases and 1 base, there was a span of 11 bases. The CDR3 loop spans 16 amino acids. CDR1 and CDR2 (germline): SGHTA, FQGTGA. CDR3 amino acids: CASSLTFQGGTDTQYF. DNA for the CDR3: TGTGCCAGCAGCTTAACGTTTCAGGGAGGCACAGATACGCAGTATTTT.

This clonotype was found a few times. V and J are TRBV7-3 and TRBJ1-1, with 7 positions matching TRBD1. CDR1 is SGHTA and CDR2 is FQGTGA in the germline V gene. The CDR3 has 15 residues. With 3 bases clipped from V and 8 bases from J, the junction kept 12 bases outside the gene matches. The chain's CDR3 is CASSLGEGAGNEAFF. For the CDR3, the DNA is TGTGCCAGCAGCTTGGGGGAGGGGGCCGGTAACGAAGCTTTCTTT.

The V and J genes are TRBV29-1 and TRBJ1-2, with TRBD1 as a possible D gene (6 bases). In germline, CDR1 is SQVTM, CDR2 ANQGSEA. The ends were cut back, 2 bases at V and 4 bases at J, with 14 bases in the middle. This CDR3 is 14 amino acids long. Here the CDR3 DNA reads TGCAGCGTTGAACAGGGGCAGGCGATCTATGGCTACACCTTC. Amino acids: CSVEQGQAIYGYTF.

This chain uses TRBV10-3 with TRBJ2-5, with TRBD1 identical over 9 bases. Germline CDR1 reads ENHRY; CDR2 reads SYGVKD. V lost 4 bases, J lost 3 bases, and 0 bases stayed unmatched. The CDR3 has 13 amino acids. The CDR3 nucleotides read TGTGCCATCAGTGGGACAGGGGAAGAGACCCAGTACTTC. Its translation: CAISGTGEETQYF.

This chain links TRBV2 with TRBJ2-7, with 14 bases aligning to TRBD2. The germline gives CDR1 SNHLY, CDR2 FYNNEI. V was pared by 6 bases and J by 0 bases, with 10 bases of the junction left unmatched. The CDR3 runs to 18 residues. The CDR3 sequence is CASRGTSGSYASSYEQYF. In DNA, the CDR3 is TGTGCCAGCAGGGGGACTAGCGGGAGTTACGCGAGCTCCTACGAGCAGTACTTC.

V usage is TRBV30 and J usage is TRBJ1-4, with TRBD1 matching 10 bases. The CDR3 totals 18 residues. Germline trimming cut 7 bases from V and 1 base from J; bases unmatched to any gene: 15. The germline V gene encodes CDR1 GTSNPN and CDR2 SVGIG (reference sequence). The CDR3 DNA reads TGTGCCTACATATCTGACAGGGGGCTTAGTGGAACTAATGAAAAACTGTTTTTT. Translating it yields CAYISDRGLSGTNEKLFF.